This paragraph covers one TCR beta chain sequence. The antigen remains unidentified. The data are from a study of cytomegalovirus exposure and HLA in healthy donors. Notes on the study in general: Later on, analysis showed that most CMV-associated TCR beta chains appeared to be HLA-restricted. With high specificity and sensitivity, the classifier reportedly diagnosed cytomegalovirus status. In a later analysis, HLA-associated beta chains showed higher expansion and lower generation probabilities than comparable chains.

The CDR3 has 14 residues. The V and J ends lost 11 bases and 7 bases, in that order; junction bases with no gene match: 14. CDR1 SNHLY and CDR2 FYNNEI come from the germline V gene. Primers included in the PCR were 60 Vbeta and 13 Jbeta primers. The table came from immunoSEQ multiplex PCR; TCRdb's copy has only in-frame clones and leaves some out. Among approximately 240,000 clones, approximately 90% were seen once, and the ten largest hold 0.95% to 1.1%. This TCR derives from a woman aged 18 to 35 in good health and CMV-seronegative. The V gene is TRBV2, the J gene TRBJ1-2; 9 bases map to TRBD1. The sample consisted of PBMCs. The CDR3 nucleotides are TGTGCCTTACAACAGGGGGCACTTCTTCTTGGCTACACCTTC. Its translation is CALQQGALLLGYTF.